The 15 T cell receptor beta chains below all came from one sample that was sequenced in a study of blood T cell repertoires in COVID-19. Method: immunoSEQ multiplex PCR; TCRdb's copy keeps in-frame clones and lacks some. The sample contains about 210,000 clones, 75% to 85% of which appear only once. Sequencing used PBMCs or T cells enriched from blood (not recorded which). The receptors originated from a man between 35 and 55 years old who had recovered from COVID-19.

This chain connects TRBV5-1 to TRBJ2-2; D unresolved. Per germline, CDR1 SGHRS and CDR2 YFSETQ. V lost 0 bases and J lost 6, with 12 bases in between. The CDR3 contains 15 residues. Written as DNA, the CDR3 is TGCGCCAGCAGCTTGGACTCGAGCAACCCCGGGGAGCTGTTTTTT. It translates to CASSLDSSNPGELFF.

The chain combines TRBV18 with TRBJ2-6; 8 bases are a match to TRBD1. This CDR3 is built from 18 residues. Germline CDR1 and CDR2: KGHSH and LQKENI. V dropped 4 bases and J dropped 4; count of bases not matched to a gene: 12. The CDR3 coding sequence is TGTGCCAGCTCACTATTACCCAGGACAGGGATCGGGGCCAACGTCCTGACTTTC. It specifies CASSLLPRTGIGANVLTF.

This clone came up a few times. This rearrangement joins TRBV10-3 to TRBJ2-7; TRBD1 agrees at 9 bases. Germline V gives CDR1 ENHRY, CDR2 SYGVKD. V was clipped by 6 bases and J by 6 bases; unmatched bases: 9. The length of the CDR3 is 14 residues. CDR3 bases: TGTGCCATCAGGGGGGGGGACAGGGCCCCCGAGCAGTACTTC. Protein sequence: CAIRGGDRAPEQYF.

This rearrangement joins TRBV5-1 to TRBJ2-5; the match to TRBD2 covers 10 bases. The CDR3 has 18 residues. Looked up from germline, CDR1 is SGHRS and CDR2 is YFSETQ. After removal of 0 bases from V and 4 bases from J, the junction contained 12 bases not matched to a gene. CDR3 DNA sequence: TGCGCCAGCAGCTTGGGGGCTAGCGGGAGTCTGGTTTTAGAGACCCAGTACTTC. This sequence encodes CASSLGASGSLVLETQYF.

The chain links TRBV3-1 (or the pseudogene TRBV3-2) to TRBJ2-7, with D perhaps matching TRBD1 (5 bases). The ends were cut back, 4 bases at V and 5 bases at J, with 15 bases in the middle. CDR3 length: 14 amino acids. CDR1 is LGHDT and CDR2 is YNNKEL in the germline V gene (reference sequence). The CDR3 DNA sequence: TGTGCCAGCAGCCTTCGGTACAGGTCCCACGAGCAGTACTTC. This gives the protein CASSLRYRSHEQYF.

The chain uses TRBV6-5 and TRBJ1-2, with a tentative D call TRBD1 (5 bases). The CDR3 runs to 13 residues. Germline CDR1 is MNHEY and CDR2 is SVGAGI. V shed 9 bases and J shed 1 base, with 12 bases lying between them. DNA of the CDR3: TGTGCCAGTCTCTACGGGGGTAACTATGGCTACACCTTC. Translation gives CASLYGGNYGYTF.

This clone was picked up a small number of times. The rearrangement links TRBV3-1 (or the pseudogene TRBV3-2) to TRBJ1-2; D is ambiguous. The CDR3 consists of 11 residues. V lost 0 bases to trimming and J lost 7 bases, with 3 bases between them. Germline V CDR1 and CDR2: LGHDT, YNNKEL (reference sequence). The CDR3 spells CASSQDLGYTF. The CDR3 DNA reads as TGTGCCAGCAGCCAAGATCTTGGCTACACCTTC.

V usage is TRBV27 and J usage is TRBJ1-6; no firm D call. The germline gives CDR1 MNHEY, CDR2 SMNVEV (reference sequence). V was trimmed by 2 bases and J by 7 bases, leaving 12 bases between them. This CDR3 has 15 amino acids. The CDR3 DNA sequence: TGTGCCAGCAGTTTAAGACTCGGCGGGAATTCACCCCTCCACTTT. Its translation: CASSLRLGGNSPLHF.

The gene calls are TRBV27 and TRBJ2-1; unclear D gene. Germline CDR1 reads MNHEY; CDR2 reads SMNVEV (reference sequence). V lost 0 bases, J lost 0 bases, and 9 bases lay in between. CDR3 length equals 16 residues. The CDR3 protein is CASSLSGRTSYNEQFF. CDR3 DNA: TGTGCCAGCAGTTTATCGGGCAGAACCTCCTACAATGAGCAGTTCTTC.

The chain couples TRBV4-1 to TRBJ2-7, with D possibly TRBD2 on 6 matching bases. V was trimmed by 1 base and J by 2 bases, leaving 12 bases between them. This CDR3 spans 15 amino acids. Looked up from germline, CDR1 is MGHRA and CDR2 is YSYEKL. The CDR3 region is CASSQGAGGTYEQYF. The CDR3 region has the DNA TGCGCCAGCAGCCAAGGGGCAGGAGGGACCTACGAGCAGTACTTC.

Concerning this clone itself: Other DNA sequences of this sample code for an identical CDR3. V gene TRBV29-1 combines with J gene TRBJ1-1, with D tentatively TRBD1 (5 bases). V lost 6 bases and J lost 1, with 9 bases in between. Germline V gene lookup returns CDR1 SQVTM and CDR2 ANQGSEA. This CDR3 is 12 amino acids long. CDR3 loop: CSVGRGNTEAFF. The CDR3 DNA is TGCAGCGTCGGGAGGGGGAACACTGAAGCTTTCTTT. The variable domain in full, completed from reference TRBV29-1 and TRBJ1-1, reads SAVISQKPSRDICQRGTSLTIQCQVDSQVTMMFWYRQQPGQSLTLIATANQGSEATYESGFVIDKFPISRPNLTFSTLTVSNMSPEDSSIYLCSVGRGNTEAFFGQGTRLTVV.

The chain employs TRBV27 and TRBJ2-2; D is possibly TRBD1 (5 bases). With 7 bases removed from V and 6 bases from J, the gap between germline ends came to 12 bases. The CDR3 covers 13 residues. Per the germline V gene, CDR1 is MNHEY and CDR2 is SMNVEV (reference sequence). CDR3 DNA: TGTGCCAGCAAACAGGATAGGGCCGGGGAGCTGTTTTTT. Translated: CASKQDRAGELFF.

The chain carries TRBV30 and TRBJ2-5; D is unclear. Deletions cut 4 bases from V and 5 bases from J, with 8 bases between. Germline CDR1 reads GTSNPN; CDR2 reads SVGIG (reference sequence). This CDR3 region has 11 residues. The CDR3 region has the DNA TGTGCCTGGAACTACTTGGAGACCCAGTACTTC. Translating gives CAWNYLETQYF.

In this sample, this clone turned up once. The chain carries TRBV30 and TRBJ2-5, with TRBD1 identical over 7 bases. Trimming removed 8 bases from V and 6 bases from J; junction bases left unmatched: 12. The V gene's germline CDR1 is GTSNPN and CDR2 SVGIG (reference sequence). This CDR3 has 13 residues. CDR3 bases: TGTGCCGGACCAGGACAGGATGGGAAGACCCAGTACTTC. It yields the protein CAGPGQDGKTQYF.

This clone occurred a few times. J is TRBJ1-5 and V is TRBV5-8; 9 bases match TRBD1. V trimming: 5 bases; J trimming: 5 bases; junction bases outside the gene matches: 8. The CDR3 totals 15 residues. In germline, CDR1 is SGHTS, CDR2 YDEGEE. Here the CDR3 reads CASSPGQGMDQPQHF. CDR3 coding DNA: TGTGCCAGCAGTCCCGGACAGGGGATGGATCAGCCCCAGCATTTT.